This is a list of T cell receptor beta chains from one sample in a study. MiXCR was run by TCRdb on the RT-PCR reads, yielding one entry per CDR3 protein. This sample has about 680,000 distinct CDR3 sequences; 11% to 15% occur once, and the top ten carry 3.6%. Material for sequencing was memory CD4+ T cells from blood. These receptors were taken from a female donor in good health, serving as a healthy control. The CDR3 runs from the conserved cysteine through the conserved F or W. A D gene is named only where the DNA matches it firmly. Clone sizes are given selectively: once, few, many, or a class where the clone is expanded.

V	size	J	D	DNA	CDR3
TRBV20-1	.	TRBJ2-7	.	TGCAGTGCTAGAGACAGCAGGGGTACCTACGAGCAGTACTTC	CSARDSRGTYEQYF
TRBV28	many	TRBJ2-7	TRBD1	TGTGCCAGCCGGGACAGCCCCTACGAGCAGTACTTC	CASRDSPYEQYF
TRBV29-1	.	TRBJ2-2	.	TGCAGCGTTGAGAAGGGGGTTGGCTCCGGGGAGCTGTTTTTT	CSVEKGVGSGELFF
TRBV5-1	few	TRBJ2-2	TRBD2	TGCGCCAGCAGCACCGGGAACACAGGACTAGCGAACACCGGGGAGCTGTTTTTT	CASSTGNTGLANTGELFF
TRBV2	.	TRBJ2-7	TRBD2	TGTGCCAGCACCGCAAGCGGGGGTTACTACGAGCAGTACTTC	CASTASGGYYEQYF
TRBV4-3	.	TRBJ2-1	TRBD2	TGCGCCAGCAGCCAAGAGGCGGGGGATACGGATGAGCAGTTCTTC	CASSQEAGDTDEQFF
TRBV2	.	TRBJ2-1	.	TGTGCCAGCAGGTCAGAGCCGAGCTCCTACAATGAGCAGTTCTTC	CASRSEPSSYNEQFF
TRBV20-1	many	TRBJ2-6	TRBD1	TGCAGTGCTGGAGGGACAGGGGGGTCTGGGGCCAACGTCCTGACTTTC	CSAGGTGGSGANVLTF
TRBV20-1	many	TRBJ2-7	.	TGCAGTGCTACGCACTTAGGGGATAAATGGAACTTC	CSATHLGDKWNF
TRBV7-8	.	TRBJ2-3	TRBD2	TGTGCCAGCAGCTTTATGACTAGCGGGAGCACAGATACGCAGTATTTT	CASSFMTSGSTDTQYF
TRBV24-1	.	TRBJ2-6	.	TGTGCCACCGCCCTACCTGGGGCCAACGTCCTGACTTTC	CATALPGANVLTF
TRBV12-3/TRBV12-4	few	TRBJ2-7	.	TGTGCCAGCAGTGCCCGGACAGCCTCCTACGAGCAGTACTTC	CASSARTASYEQYF
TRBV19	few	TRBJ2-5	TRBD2	TGTGCCAGTAGTGCCTGGACTAGCGGGATGGGAGTGGAGACCCAGTACTTC	CASSAWTSGMGVETQYF
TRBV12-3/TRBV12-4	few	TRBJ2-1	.	TGTGCCAGCAGCCCGACGGTAACGAATGAGCAGTTCTTC	CASSPTVTNEQFF
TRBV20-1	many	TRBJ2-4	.	TGCAGTGCTAAAGGGCAGATGCTAGCCAAAAACATTCAGTACTTC	CSAKGQMLAKNIQYF
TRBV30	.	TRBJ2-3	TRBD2	TGTGCCTGGAGGACCCTAGCGGGAGGCCAGGTAGATACGCAGTATTTT	CAWRTLAGGQVDTQYF
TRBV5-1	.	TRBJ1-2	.	TGCGCCAGCAGCGTACGACAGCGAAACTATGGCTACACCTTC	CASSVRQRNYGYTF
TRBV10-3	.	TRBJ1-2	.	TGTGCCATCAGCCCTTCCGGTGAAGGGTATGGCTACACCTTC	CAISPSGEGYGYTF
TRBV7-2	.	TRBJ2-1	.	TGTGCCAGCAGCTTAGTAGTGAGGCGGGAATACAATGAGCAGTTCTTC	CASSLVVRREYNEQFF
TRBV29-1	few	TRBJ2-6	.	TGCAGCGTTTCCGGTGGGGCCAACGTCCTGACTTTC	CSVSGGANVLTF
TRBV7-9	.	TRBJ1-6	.	TGTGCCAGCAGCCTCGGGACTGCTGGGCCCCTCCACTTT	CASSLGTAGPLHF
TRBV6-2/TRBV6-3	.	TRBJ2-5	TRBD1	TGTGCCAGCACTAAACAGGGGCAAGAGACCCAGTACTTC	CASTKQGQETQYF
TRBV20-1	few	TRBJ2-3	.	TGCAGTGCGGGGGCAGGCTCAGATACGCAGTATTTT	CSAGAGSDTQYF
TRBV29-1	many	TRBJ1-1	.	TGCAGCGCCGGAGCCCAGGCCAACACTGAAGCTTTCTTT	CSAGAQANTEAFF
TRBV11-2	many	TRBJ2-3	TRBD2	TGTGCCAGCAGCGTTAGCGGGAGGGCCGCAGATACGCAGTATTTT	CASSVSGRAADTQYF
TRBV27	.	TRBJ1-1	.	TGTGCCAGCAGTTCAGGGAGCGGAGCTTTCTTT	CASSSGSGAFF
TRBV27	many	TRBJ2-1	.	TGTGCCAGCAAGGCAGCGTACAATGAGCAGTTCTTC	CASKAAYNEQFF
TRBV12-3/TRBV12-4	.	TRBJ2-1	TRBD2	TGTGCCAGCAGTTTAGCGATGGGGGGGGAGTTCTTC	CASSLAMGGEFF
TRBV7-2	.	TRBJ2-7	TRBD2	TGTGCCAGCAGCTTACCAGCGGGGCTCGGGGGGGAGCAGTACTTC	CASSLPAGLGGEQYF
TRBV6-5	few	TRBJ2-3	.	TGTGCCAGCAGTCTCCGACCTACTAGCACAGATACGCAGTATTTT	CASSLRPTSTDTQYF
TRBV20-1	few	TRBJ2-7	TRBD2	TGCAGTGCTAGAGATCTCGGACTAGCGGGAGGGTCTGGGGCCTACGAGCAGTACTTC	CSARDLGLAGGSGAYEQYF
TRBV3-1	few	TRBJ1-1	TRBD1	TGTGCCAGCAGCGTACGACAGGGGGCTACTCCAACGGGGAACACTGAAGCTTTCTTT	CASSVRQGATPTGNTEAFF
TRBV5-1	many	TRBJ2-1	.	TGCGCCAGCAGCTTGGGGTTTGAGGCCAATGAGCAGTTCTTC	CASSLGFEANEQFF
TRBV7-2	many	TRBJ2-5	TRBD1	TGTGCCAGCAGCGTTTCCGGGACAGGGGATAAGACCCAGTACTTC	CASSVSGTGDKTQYF
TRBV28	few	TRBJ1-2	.	TGTGCCAGCAGTTTAAATCAGGGGATGGATGGCTACACCTTC	CASSLNQGMDGYTF
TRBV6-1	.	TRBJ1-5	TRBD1	TGTGCCAGCAGTTGGGGCCGGGACAGGGGCCTTAGTGGCAATCAGCCCCAGCATTTT	CASSWGRDRGLSGNQPQHF
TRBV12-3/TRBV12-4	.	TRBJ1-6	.	TGTGCCAGCAGAAAAACCGGACTACGTAATTCACCCCTCCACTTT	CASRKTGLRNSPLHF
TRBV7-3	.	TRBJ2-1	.	TGTGCCAGCAGCTTACTTTCTAGCACGAGTGAGCAGTTCTTC	CASSLLSSTSEQFF
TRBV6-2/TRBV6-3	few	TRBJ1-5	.	TGTGCCAGCAGTTACCCGGGACCTCCGCATTTT	CASSYPGPPHF
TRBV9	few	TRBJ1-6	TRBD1	TGTGCCAGCAGCGCCGGGACAGGGGCCTGGTCACCCCTCCACTTT	CASSAGTGAWSPLHF
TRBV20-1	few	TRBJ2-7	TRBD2	TGCAGTGCTAGCGTACCTAGCGGCTCCTACGAGCAGTACTTC	CSASVPSGSYEQYF
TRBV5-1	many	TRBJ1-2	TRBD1	TGTGCCAGCAGTTTGGACAGGGGATCCTATGGCTACACCTTC	CASSLDRGSYGYTF
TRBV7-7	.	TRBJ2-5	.	TGTGCCAGCAGCCCTGCGGGTACAGTAGAGACCCAGTACTTC	CASSPAGTVETQYF
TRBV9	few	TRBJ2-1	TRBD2	TGTGCCAGCAGCGTACAATCGGGAGGGGGCTACAATGAGCAGTTCTTC	CASSVQSGGGYNEQFF
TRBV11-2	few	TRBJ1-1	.	TGTGTCAGCAGCTTAGATGGGAAGGGAGCTTTGGCTTTCTTT	CVSSLDGKGALAFF
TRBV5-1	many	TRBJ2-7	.	TGCGCCAGCAGCTTGGCCGGGGGAGCAACCTACGAGCAGTACTTC	CASSLAGGATYEQYF
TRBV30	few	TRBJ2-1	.	TGTGCCTGGAGCCGGAGCTCCTACAATGAGCAGTTCTTC	CAWSRSSYNEQFF
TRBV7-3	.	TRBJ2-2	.	TGTGCCAGCAGCTTAACTTCCCGCGGGTCCGGGGAGCTGTTTTTT	CASSLTSRGSGELFF
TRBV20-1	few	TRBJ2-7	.	TGCAGTGCCGTTCAGTCAGGGGGGTACGAGCAGTACTTC	CSAVQSGGYEQYF
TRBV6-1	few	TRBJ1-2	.	TGTGCCAGCAGTGTAGAGTATCGGGACTATGGCTACACCTTC	CASSVEYRDYGYTF
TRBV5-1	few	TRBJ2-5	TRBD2	TGCGCCAGCAGCCCCGGACTAGCGGTAGGAGAGACCCAGTACTTC	CASSPGLAVGETQYF
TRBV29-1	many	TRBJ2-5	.	TGCAGCGTCCTGTCTCGGTTCTCGGAGACCCAGTACTTC	CSVLSRFSETQYF
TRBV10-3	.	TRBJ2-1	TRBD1	TGTGCCATCAACGAAGGGGGCGAGTCGTTCTTC	CAINEGGESFF
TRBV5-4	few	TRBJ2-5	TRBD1	TGTGCCAGCAGCTTGAGACAGGGTCGAGAGACCCAGTACTTC	CASSLRQGRETQYF